Listed below are T cell receptor beta chains from one sample, sequenced in a study of siplizumab effects on memory and regulatory T cells. Here immunoSEQ multiplex PCR was the method, and the copy in TCRdb shows in-frame clones only, minus some. The sample yields 55,000 to 65,000 clones, around 97% seen once. What was sequenced was naive CD8+ T cells sorted from blood. Every receptor here comes from a human donor in good health. CDR3s include the opening cysteine and the closing phenylalanine or tryptophan. Rows give clone size only sometimes, using once, few, many, or a class for an expanded clone.

>-|TRBJ2-7|TRBV15
CATRPGTLSYEQYF
>-|TRBJ2-3|TRBV12-5
CASGPSGSPDTQYF
>-|TRBJ2-1|TRBV29-1
CSVEQGVLRREWYNEQFF
>once|TRBJ1-1|TRBV19
CASSMGALGVGTEDGRVF
>-|TRBJ2-3|TRBV5-1
CASSLGGQGLTDTQYF
>-|TRBJ1-1|TRBV7-9
CASSVPAGTLNTEAFF
>-|TRBJ2-3|TRBV27
CASSSTPTDTQYF
>-|TRBJ1-6|TRBV30
CAWRGDRGYSPLHF
>-|TRBJ2-7|TRBV4-1
CASSLKTSGKSYEQYF
>-|TRBJ2-7|TRBV7-8
CASSLGGSGGLYEQYF
>-|TRBJ2-1|TRBV19
CASSWVAGNSEQFF
>-|TRBJ2-6|TRBV2
CASSRTGGGPGANVLTF
>-|TRBJ1-6|TRBV6-5
CASSYSLGHNSPLHF
>-|TRBJ1-4|TRBV7-9
CASSSRGQGISNEKLFF
>-|TRBJ2-7|TRBV29-1
CSVEGGNFGYEQYF
>-|TRBJ2-7|TRBV4-3
CASSLRDDNYEQYF
>-|TRBJ1-2|TRBV30
CAGYGGDGYTF